This TCR beta chain was recorded in a study of OX40 agonist ivuxolimab in advanced cancers. The investigators sampled blood at baseline, at cycle 4 day 1, and at cycle 7 day 1. Germline V gene data show CDR1 as LNHDA and CDR2 as SQIVND (reference sequence). The V and J ends lost 2 bases and 1 base respectively, with 8 bases between them. The CDR3 has 15 amino acids. The assay was immunoSEQ multiplex PCR, and TCRdb's table has in-frame clones only and misses some. The sample gives tens of thousands of clones, around 85% of which show up once; 3% to 4.5% is in the top ten. The sequenced sample was CD4+ or CD8+ T cells sorted from blood, obtained in a trial of the OX40 agonist ivuxolimab. This clonotype was obtained from an adult with an advanced solid tumor such as melanoma, head and neck, liver or kidney cancer. The V gene is TRBV19, the J gene TRBJ1-4, with D possibly TRBD1 on 6 matching bases. The CDR3 DNA follows: TGTGCCAGTAGTATAAGAGGGGGAACTAATGAAAAACTGTTTTTT. This gives the protein CASSIRGGTNEKLFF.